This TCR beta chain was identified in a study of blood T cell repertoires in COVID-19 (dated by TCRdb to about 2020). Study-level background: Collaborator samples came from the United States, Italy and Spain and covered acute and convalescent phases of COVID-19. Samples were obtained from the ongoing ImmuneRACE study (first 160 participants) and from 1,254 subjects provided by 6 global collaborators. The prospective study material was composed of cDNA or gDNA derived from T cells, B-cell-depleted T cells, or PBMCs. HLA class I and class II types, where available, came from metadata supplied by the sample provider rather than from assay-based typing. The repertoires were released in a freely available public database meant as a resource for research on the immune response to SARS-CoV-2. Sample metadata almost always included a de-identified subject ID, COVID-19 status, age in years and sex. Deeply sampled blood TCRbeta repertoires from subjects exposed to, actively infected with, or recovered from COVID-19 were included in the dataset. Broader findings and caveats from the paper: The amount of clinical and demographic metadata varied by source and participant and was provided uncurated.

Each collaborating institution followed its own protocols to collect whole blood in K2EDTA tubes. For TCRbeta analysis, collaborator samples were shipped as frozen whole blood, as isolated PBMCs, or as DNA extracted from either sample type. The CDR3 numbers 13 residues from cysteine through phenylalanine. The read is trimmed to its CDR3 DNA, 39 bases read in frame from base 1. V is reduced by 6 bases and J by 3 bases, leaving a spacing of 9 bases between them. Reading the germline V gene gives CDR1 SNHLY and CDR2 FYNNEI. TCRbeta CDR3 regions were amplified from genomic DNA using the immunoSEQ Assay, a bias-controlled multiplex PCR. In the source study's methods: The number of nucleated cells in each sample was estimated by amplification of reference gene primers within the assay. To quantify the absolute abundance of each unique TCRbeta CDR3 rearrangement, sequence reads were collapsed and filtered. For each sample, productive Simpson clonality was calculated by taking the square root of Simpson's diversity index across productive rearrangements. TCRdb obtained this table from immuneACCESS and retained in-frame rearrangements with V and J assigned. These tables miss some clones; where compared with another copy, unresolved V genes account for less than half of the shortfall, and the remainder is unexplained. V, J and clone size reflect that table, while D and trimming were determined from the DNA. In this sample the table shows 150,000 to 200,000 clones, 88% of which occur a single time. The top ten clones comprise roughly 24% of the sample.

This clone was detected only a few times. Its binding antigen is unknown. Base quality data are lacking; no much larger clone is found one base away. Here the chain combines TRBV2 and TRBJ2-1, with a weak D call of TRBD1 (5 bases match). The sequence derives from a man between 60 and 70 years old with acute or convalescent COVID-19. Sequencing input: peripheral blood. The DNA sequence is as follows: TGTGCCAGCAGGGGCAGGGTCTACAATGAGCAGTTCTTC. This sequence encodes CASRGRVYNEQFF.